This T cell receptor beta chain derives from a study of early T cells in non-severe SARS-CoV-2 infection. Background on the study: RNA in bulk from unsorted whole blood was sequenced, and chains were unpaired.

Germline CDR1 and CDR2: SGHNT and YYREEE (reference sequence). V lost 3 bases and J lost 7; bases outside the gene matches: 11. The CDR3 has 15 residues. Broader study findings: The VDJdb matching leaned toward anti-spike CD8 responses and overlooked private and CD4 specificities.

A note on this clonotype: Its antigen is undetermined.

Individual cDNA molecules carried attached unique molecular identifiers. TCRdb re-called the 5' RACE reads with MiXCR, one entry per CDR3 protein. The sample carries 60,000 or so distinct CDR3 sequences, around an eighth recorded once. The sample consisted of whole blood, taken at baseline. The TCR sequence derives from an adult who was a healthcare worker with PCR-confirmed SARS-CoV-2 infection or an uninfected control (not recorded which). The chain carries TRBV5-4 and TRBJ2-7; 9 nucleotides match TRBD1. Here the CDR3 reads CASSSAPGQGLEQYF. The DNA of the CDR3 is TGTGCCAGCAGCTCAGCGCCGGGACAGGGTTTGGAGCAGTACTTC.